The rows below give T cell receptor beta chains drawn from one sample of a study of T cells in Graves' hyperthyroidism and ophthalmopathy. A single record per CDR3 protein comes from TCRdb applying MiXCR to the multiplex PCR reads. The profile shows 350,000 or so distinct CDR3 sequences, around 18% of them singletons. The sequenced sample consisted of blood. The source of these receptors is a woman in her 40s with Graves' ophthalmopathy. CDR3s leave out the opening cysteine and the closing phenylalanine or tryptophan.

v_gene	j_gene	CDR3aa
TRBV9	TRBJ1-1	ASSARQGRKAF
TRBV2	TRBJ1-6	AIGSGFTNSPLH
TRBV19	TRBJ2-7	ASSMARTYEQY
TRBV20-1	TRBJ1-2	SARDHRNGYT
TRBV19	TRBJ1-5	ASSDRRGNQPQH
TRBV12-3/TRBV12-4	TRBJ2-7	ASSVTGLGEQS
TRBV20-1	TRBJ1-5	SARGDGNQPQH
TRBV6-1	TRBJ1-2	ASSVDRDGYT
TRBV20-1	TRBJ1-1	SAPLSGQGGTEAF
TRBV19	TRBJ2-4	ASSIQGGTGPTLAKNIQY
TRBV9	TRBJ2-5	ASSVLGETGETQY
TRBV7-2	TRBJ1-1	ASSPDRDMDTEAF
TRBV7-8	TRBJ1-2	ASSYLDTGGYGYT
TRBV28	TRBJ2-3	ASSGYKASDTQY
TRBV28	TRBJ2-5	ASSFGGLAGGETQY
TRBV3-1	TRBJ2-5	ASSQDNGETQY
TRBV4-1	TRBJ2-7	ASSQVDYEQY
TRBV14	TRBJ1-1	ASSRDLWGTEAF
TRBV11-2	TRBJ1-2	ASSPSTGAGYT
TRBV20-1	TRBJ2-7	NVYQVTAYEQY
TRBV28	TRBJ2-2	ATSLSSGELF
TRBV14	TRBJ1-1	ASSHKQGGTEAS
TRBV7-6	TRBJ2-7	ASSQGAGPYEQY
TRBV14	TRBJ2-4	ASSQGRPGSAKNIQY
TRBV7-8	TRBJ1-5	ASSLKGVNQPQH